This TCR beta chain was captured in a study of blood T cell repertoires in COVID-19. TCRdb's copy holds only in-frame clones and misses some; the assay was immunoSEQ multiplex PCR. The sample has tens of thousands of clones, less than 90% seen once; the top ten hold about 7.2%. CDR3 length: 17 residues. The chain is built from TRBV21-1 and TRBJ2-1; TRBD1 is the table's D call, not checked against the DNA. TRBV21-1 is labeled a pseudogene. Sequencing used peripheral blood. This TCR was sampled from a man in his sixties with acute or convalescent COVID-19. This chain's CDR3 is CASSEATGTVTYNEQFF. CDR3 DNA: TGTGCCAGCAGCGAAGCAACCGGGACAGTAACTTACAATGAGCAGTTCTTC.